This T cell receptor (beta chain) was sequenced for a study of tumor-infiltrating lymphocytes in primary liver carcinoma. In the study overall: Yields of productive TCRbeta reads ranged from roughly 3.5 to 7.13 million per sample and were similar across tissue types.

From roughly 500 ng total RNA, TCR beta cDNA was generated with a primer in the constant region. Employing slightly modified ARM-PCR, three nested multiplex PCR rounds were run, and these gave rise to the TCR beta libraries. Forward primers for TRBV1-TRBV30 and a C-beta reverse primer served the first two PCR rounds, at about 9 cycles each. TCRdb recomputed calls from the multiplex PCR reads with MiXCR, one row per CDR3 protein. The table shows 100,000 to 150,000 distinct CDR3 sequences, with 55% to 75% occurring only once. DNA and RNA were both co-extracted from approximately 20-30 mg of bulk tissue that had not been sorted. V lost 7 bases and J 4 bases, leaving 18 bases between the germline ends. Per the germline V gene, CDR1 is SGHNT and CDR2 is YYREEE (reference sequence). The CDR3 spans 15 residues.

Sequenced material: liver tumor tissue from sampling region 3. Subset in this sample: tumor region T3, left-lateral pole. The receptor's source is a woman aged 60-75 years with primary liver carcinoma and hepatitis B virus infection. The chain is built from TRBV5-4 and TRBJ2-4; D remains ambiguous. This CDR3 reads CASGLPASDKNIQYF. CDR3 coding DNA: TGTGCCAGCGGCCTCCCGGCAAGCGATAAAAACATTCAGTACTTC.